These T cell receptor beta chains were read from a single sample in a study of blood T cell repertoires in COVID-19. The protocol was immunoSEQ multiplex PCR, while the TCRdb copy is restricted to in-frame clones and leaves out a portion. The data hold fewer than 300,000 clones, with roughly 88% observed a single time. Sequencing was performed on PBMCs or T cells enriched from blood (not recorded which). The source is a woman in her thirties or forties with acute COVID-19. The CDR3 runs from the conserved cysteine through the conserved F or W. Fields, in order: V gene, D gene, clone size, J gene, CDR3 protein, CDR3 DNA. The D gene is left open where the match is weak. Size is omitted from some rows. Given values are once, few, many or a class for expanded clones.

TRBV11-2	.	.	TRBJ2-3	CASSQASLADTQYF	TGTGCCAGCAGCCAAGCCTCCCTAGCAGATACGCAGTATTTT
TRBV2	TRBD1	.	TRBJ2-1	CASGDREYNEQFF	TGTGCCAGCGGAGACAGGGAATACAATGAGCAGTTCTTC
TRBV7-8	TRBD1	.	TRBJ2-5	CASSRQGRQETQYF	TGTGCCAGCAGCCGACAGGGCCGACAAGAGACCCAGTACTTC
TRBV19	.	.	TRBJ1-5	CASSIRVFGMTGYSNQPQHF	TGTGCCAGTAGTATAAGGGTTTTCGGGATGACGGGTTATAGCAATCAGCCCCAGCATTTT
TRBV5-1	TRBD2	.	TRBJ2-7	CASSRGAGRAYEQYF	TGCGCCAGCAGCCGGGGCGCAGGGAGGGCCTACGAGCAGTACTTC
TRBV29-1	.	.	TRBJ1-1	CSVGKDTTEAFF	TGCAGCGTTGGGAAGGACACCACTGAAGCTTTCTTT
TRBV29-1	.	.	TRBJ1-3	CSVDTPGNTIYF	TGCAGCGTTGACACACCTGGAAACACCATATATTTT
TRBV19	.	.	TRBJ1-6	CASMGLGLTNNSPLHF	TGTGCCAGTATGGGACTGGGTCTGACCAATAATTCACCCCTCCACTTT
TRBV30	.	.	TRBJ1-2	CAWSRGFNYGYTF	TGTGCCTGGAGTCGAGGGTTTAACTATGGCTACACCTTC
TRBV28	.	.	TRBJ2-1	CASSVRVDYHNEQFF	TGTGCCAGCAGTGTCCGAGTCGACTACCACAATGAGCAGTTCTTC
TRBV5-8	TRBD1	.	TRBJ2-1	CASSTLRGQGYNEQFF	TGTGCCAGCAGCACATTAAGAGGACAGGGCTACAATGAGCAGTTCTTC
TRBV3-1/TRBV3-2	TRBD2	.	TRBJ2-1	CASSQDPSGYNEQFF	TGTGCCAGCAGCCAAGACCCTAGCGGGTACAATGAGCAGTTCTTC
TRBV28	.	once	TRBJ2-2	CASSPPRGLTGELFF	TGTGCCAGCAGTCCCCCCCGAGGGCTTACCGGGGAGCTGTTTTTT
TRBV25-1	TRBD1	.	TRBJ1-2	CASSSTGPVWGYTF	TGTGCCAGCTCTTCGACAGGGCCAGTTTGGGGCTACACCTTC
TRBV4-2	TRBD1	.	TRBJ2-5	CASSPIGQGQETQYF	TGTGCCAGCAGCCCAATCGGACAGGGGCAAGAGACCCAGTACTTC
TRBV18	TRBD1	.	TRBJ2-2	CASSPLRDRGAGELFF	TGTGCCAGCTCACCACTCCGGGACAGGGGAGCCGGGGAGCTGTTTTTT
TRBV3-1/TRBV3-2	TRBD2	.	TRBJ2-3	CASSRGTSGMTDTQYF	TGTGCCAGCAGCCGAGGGACTAGCGGGATGACAGATACGCAGTATTTT
TRBV11-2	.	.	TRBJ2-1	CASSPHVADNEQFF	TGTGCCAGCAGCCCGCACGTAGCGGACAATGAGCAGTTCTTC
TRBV5-1	TRBD2	.	TRBJ2-1	CASRPIAGHHNEQFF	TGCGCCAGCAGGCCCATAGCGGGACACCACAATGAGCAGTTCTTC
TRBV18	.	.	TRBJ2-7	CASSRDSWEQYF	TGTGCCAGCTCACGAGACAGCTGGGAGCAGTACTTC
TRBV27	.	.	TRBJ2-7	CASSLNRVQDEQYF	TGTGCCAGCAGTTTAAACAGGGTACAAGACGAGCAGTACTTC
TRBV24-1	TRBD1	.	TRBJ2-2	CATSDHTGGSNTGELFF	TGTGCCACCAGTGATCATACAGGGGGCTCGAACACCGGGGAGCTGTTTTTT
TRBV7-2	TRBD2	.	TRBJ2-7	CASSLAGLAGATHEQYF	TGTGCCAGCAGCTTAGCCGGACTAGCGGGAGCAACGCACGAGCAGTACTTC
TRBV7-2	TRBD1	.	TRBJ2-5	CASSRTGEETQYF	TGTGCCAGCAGCCGGACAGGTGAAGAGACCCAGTACTTC
TRBV3-1/TRBV3-2	.	.	TRBJ2-7	CASSAGTGISYEQYF	TGTGCCAGCAGCGCAGGAACAGGGATCTCCTACGAGCAGTACTTC
TRBV27	.	few	TRBJ1-2	CASSDGYGYTF	TGTGCCAGCAGTGACGGGTATGGCTACACCTTC
TRBV9	TRBD1	.	TRBJ2-7	CASSPDRGNYEQYF	TGTGCCAGCAGCCCCGACAGGGGAAACTACGAGCAGTACTTC
TRBV2	TRBD1	few	TRBJ1-6	CASSGGQGESSPLHF	TGTGCCAGCAGTGGCGGACAGGGTGAAAGTTCACCCCTCCACTTT
TRBV13	.	.	TRBJ1-1	CASSLDGSGNTEAFF	TGTGCCAGCAGCTTAGATGGTTCGGGGAACACTGAAGCTTTCTTT
TRBV11-1	.	.	TRBJ1-2	CASSLDSNYGYTF	TGTGCCAGCAGTCTGGACAGCAACTATGGCTACACCTTC
TRBV6-2/TRBV6-3	.	.	TRBJ1-6	CASSPDSSSPLHF	TGTGCCAGCAGCCCCGACAGTTCCTCACCCCTCCACTTT
TRBV2	TRBD1	many	TRBJ2-1	CASSLQGAREFF	TGTGCCAGCAGTTTACAGGGGGCGCGGGAGTTCTTC
TRBV19	TRBD1	.	TRBJ1-2	CASTIQGVANYGYTF	TGTGCCAGTACAATCCAGGGGGTTGCTAACTATGGCTACACCTTC
TRBV27	.	once	TRBJ1-2	CASSSQKTDNGYTF	TGTGCCAGCAGTTCACAGAAGACAGACAATGGCTACACCTTC
TRBV6-2/TRBV6-3	.	.	TRBJ1-1	CASSYSELEDTEAFF	TGTGCCAGCAGTTACTCCGAATTGGAGGACACTGAAGCTTTCTTT
TRBV11-2	TRBD2	once	TRBJ2-3	CASSRGGRWGTDTQYF	TGTGCCAGCAGCCGGGGGGGGCGGTGGGGCACAGATACGCAGTATTTT
TRBV2	.	.	TRBJ2-7	CASSDRHYEQYF	TGTGCCAGCAGTGATAGACACTACGAGCAGTACTTC
TRBV5-1	.	.	TRBJ1-1	CASSAPLGQVNTEAFF	TGCGCCAGCAGCGCCCCTCTGGGGCAGGTGAACACTGAAGCTTTCTTT
TRBV9	.	.	TRBJ1-1	CASGKTDRNTEAFF	TGTGCCAGCGGCAAGACGGACAGGAACACTGAAGCTTTCTTT
TRBV10-3	TRBD2	.	TRBJ2-3	CATGKGRDSTDTQYF	TGTGCCACCGGGAAGGGGAGGGATAGCACAGATACGCAGTATTTT
TRBV4-3	TRBD1	.	TRBJ1-1	CASSQEDRGPTEAFF	TGCGCCAGCAGCCAAGAGGACAGGGGGCCCACTGAAGCTTTCTTT
TRBV11-3	.	.	TRBJ1-1	CASSARTLVGNTEAFF	TGTGCCAGCAGCGCCCGAACGTTAGTCGGGAACACTGAAGCTTTCTTT
TRBV4-3	.	.	TRBJ1-2	CASSQDARANYGYTF	TGCGCCAGCAGCCAAGACGCCAGGGCTAACTATGGCTACACCTTC
TRBV28	.	.	TRBJ1-5	CASTTTDRPQHF	TGTGCCAGCACCACGACAGATAGGCCCCAGCATTTT
TRBV7-9	TRBD2	.	TRBJ2-5	CASSLLASGNRETQYF	TGTGCCAGCAGCTTACTGGCGAGCGGGAATAGGGAGACCCAGTACTTC
TRBV7-2	.	once	TRBJ1-4	CASSQREPTNEKLFF	TGTGCCAGCAGCCAGAGGGAGCCAACTAATGAAAAACTGTTTTTT
TRBV4-2	TRBD2	.	TRBJ2-7	CASSRLLAGGDEQYF	TGTGCCAGCAGCCGCCTACTAGCGGGAGGCGACGAGCAGTACTTC
TRBV30	TRBD1	.	TRBJ1-1	CAWSRGQGGRTEAFF	TGTGCCTGGAGCCGAGGACAGGGAGGGAGGACTGAAGCTTTCTTT
TRBV28	.	.	TRBJ1-5	CASSPQGIGNQPQHF	TGTGCCAGCAGTCCTCAGGGGATTGGCAATCAGCCCCAGCATTTT
TRBV18	TRBD1	few	TRBJ1-5	CASSQFDRGNQPQHF	TGTGCCAGCTCACAATTTGACAGGGGAAATCAGCCCCAGCATTTT
TRBV12-3/TRBV12-4	TRBD1	once	TRBJ1-2	CASSQQGNYGYTF	TGTGCCAGCAGCCAACAGGGGAACTATGGCTACACCTTC
TRBV27	TRBD2	few	TRBJ2-1	CASSPGGGPGHNEQFF	TGTGCCAGCAGTCCGGGAGGGGGACCCGGACACAATGAGCAGTTCTTC
TRBV3-1/TRBV3-2	.	.	TRBJ2-5	CASNFAETQYF	TGTGCCAGCAACTTCGCAGAGACCCAGTACTTC
TRBV7-8	TRBD2	.	TRBJ2-3	CASSPLDPGGSDTQYF	TGTGCCAGCAGCCCCCTTGATCCGGGAGGGTCAGATACGCAGTATTTT
TRBV2	.	.	TRBJ1-4	CASWAENEKLFF	TGTGCCAGCTGGGCCGAAAATGAAAAACTGTTTTTT
TRBV28	.	.	TRBJ2-1	CASSLTQPGRVNEQFF	TGTGCCAGCAGTTTAACCCAACCGGGAAGGGTGAATGAGCAGTTCTTC
TRBV18	.	.	TRBJ2-5	CASSPRTGTQETQYF	TGTGCCAGCTCACCTCGGACTGGAACCCAAGAGACCCAGTACTTC
TRBV6-5	TRBD2	.	TRBJ2-1	CASSYSFSGRADEQFF	TGTGCCAGCAGTTACTCGTTTAGCGGGAGGGCGGATGAGCAGTTCTTC
TRBV24-1	TRBD1	.	TRBJ2-3	CATSLRTGPSTDTQYF	TGTGCCACCAGTTTACGGACAGGGCCTAGCACAGATACGCAGTATTTT